One and the same sample provided the 30 T cell receptor beta chains below, sequenced in a study of shared clonotypes between healthy human individuals. Here immunoSEQ multiplex PCR was the method, and the copy in TCRdb shows in-frame clones only, minus some. The sample carries 2 million to 3 million clones, under 95% recorded once. Sequencing was carried out using naive CD4+ T cells from PBMCs. Subset in this sample: CD45RA+ positively selected. The receptors come from a man aged 18 to 30 in good health. Some clones in this sample may be carry-over from other donors' samples.

The chain links TRBV19 to TRBJ2-5, with 9 bases lining up with TRBD2. Looked up from germline, CDR1 is LNHDA and CDR2 is SQIVND (reference sequence). The CDR3 is made up of 15 amino acids. With V trimmed by 6 bases and J by 5 bases, 10 bases remained unmatched. The CDR3 spells CASSPARTSAETQYF. The CDR3 DNA reads TGTGCCAGTAGCCCCGCGCGGACTAGCGCTGAGACCCAGTACTTC.

The J gene is TRBJ2-7, the V gene TRBV18, with a possible D match to TRBD1 (6 bases). In germline, CDR1 is KGHSH, CDR2 LQKENI. The CDR3 has 14 amino acids. V dropped 1 base and J dropped 5 bases, with 12 bases sitting between them. The CDR3 bases are TGTGCCAGCTCACCACGGGCAGGGGATGACGAGCAGTACTTC. Encoded protein: CASSPRAGDDEQYF.

V usage is TRBV18 and J usage is TRBJ1-5; D possibly corresponds to TRBD1 (6 bases). Germline CDR1 KGHSH, CDR2 LQKENI. The V end lost 5 bases, the J end lost 4 bases, and 12 bases lay between the germline ends. This CDR3 region has 14 residues. The CDR3 DNA reads as TGTGCCAGCTCAACAACAGGGCTAAATCAGCCCCAGCATTTT. Amino acid sequence: CASSTTGLNQPQHF.

The CDR3 DNA is TGTGCCAGCAGCGGGGAGCGCAGGGGAGATAGTGAGCAGTTCTTC. This sequence encodes CASSGERRGDSEQFF. The chain employs TRBV5-4 and TRBJ2-1; possible D gene TRBD1, 6 bases. CDR3 length: 15 residues. Trimming cost V 4 bases and J 9 bases, with 20 bases left between them. Per germline, CDR1 SGHNT and CDR2 YYREEE (reference sequence).

This clone was detected only once. The rearrangement joins TRBV5-1 to TRBJ1-1; a possible D gene is TRBD1 (6 bases). V was clipped by 4 bases and J by 4 bases, with 14 bases between them. The CDR3 covers 14 residues. Per germline, CDR1 SGHRS and CDR2 YFSETQ. As DNA, the CDR3 is TGCGCCAGCAGCATCCAGGGGATGGGCACTGAAGCTTTCTTT. Translated: CASSIQGMGTEAFF.

The chain uses TRBV13 and TRBJ1-1; no clear D gene. The CDR3 runs to 12 residues. Germline V gene lookup returns CDR1 PRHDT and CDR2 FYEKMQ (reference sequence). Trimming stripped 1 base from V and 4 bases from J, with 4 bases between. Here the CDR3 reads CASSLASTEAFF. In nucleotides, the CDR3 is TGTGCCAGCAGCTTAGCCAGCACTGAAGCTTTCTTT.

This chain uses TRBV5-1 with TRBJ2-5; the D gene is possibly TRBD1 (6 bases). Germline V gene lookup returns CDR1 SGHRS and CDR2 YFSETQ. V was clipped by 10 bases and J by 1 base, with 17 bases between them. The CDR3 is 14 amino acids. The CDR3 DNA reads TGCGCCTCCTCCCCCCAGGGGTTCCAAGAGACCCAGTACTTC. Protein: CASSPQGFQETQYF. The whole variable domain, remainder taken from reference TRBV5-1 and TRBJ2-5, is KAGVTQTPRYLIKTRGQQVTLSCSPISGHRSVSWYQQTPGQGLQFLFEYFSETQRNKGNFPGRFSGRQFSNSRSEMNVSTLELGDSALYLCASSPQGFQETQYFGPGTRLLVL.

The J gene is TRBJ2-7, the V gene TRBV6-5; D is unclear. Germline CDR1 reads MNHEY; CDR2 reads SVGAGI. V lost 5 bases and J 6 bases, leaving 14 bases between the germline ends. The CDR3 is made up of 13 amino acids. This CDR3 is CASSKGSSLEQYF. In DNA form, the CDR3 reads TGTGCCAGCAGTAAGGGCAGCTCTCTCGAGCAGTACTTC.

As to this clone: Within the sample, other DNA sequences also encode this same CDR3. This chain uses TRBV6-1 with TRBJ1-1; D gene unclear. Germline V gives CDR1 MNHNS, CDR2 SASEGT. Trimming pared 1 base from V and 1 base from J, leaving 4 bases between. The CDR3 is 13 amino acids. CDR3 amino acids: CASSEVGNTEAFF. The DNA of the CDR3 is TGTGCCAGCAGTGAAGTTGGGAACACTGAAGCTTTCTTT.

This chain joins TRBV30 and TRBJ2-7; D possibly uses TRBD1 or TRBD2 (5 bases each). This CDR3 is 11 amino acids long. The germline V gene has CDR1 GTSNPN and CDR2 SVGIG (reference sequence). Trimming left V 0 bases short and J 11 bases short, with 11 bases between. For the CDR3, the DNA is TGTGCCTGGAGTGTTATGACAGCGGAGTACTTC. This sequence encodes CAWSVMTAEYF.

This chain uses TRBV7-3 with TRBJ2-3; tentatively, D is TRBD1 or TRBD2 (7 bases each). This CDR3 has 16 residues. Germline V gene lookup returns CDR1 SGHTA and CDR2 FQGTGA. Deletions cut 5 bases from V and 2 bases from J, with 17 bases between. CDR3 in DNA: TGTGCCAGCAGCCAGGGGGGGCACCTCCCCACAGATACGCAGTATTTT. Protein product: CASSQGGHLPTDTQYF.

The rearrangement links TRBV28 to TRBJ1-1, with D unresolved. In germline, CDR1 is MDHEN, CDR2 SYDVKM. The V end was cut by 5 bases, the J end by 0 bases, with 13 bases between. The CDR3 is 15 residues long. CDR3 loop: CASSLPAPMNTEAFF. The CDR3 nucleotides read TGTGCCAGCAGTCTGCCTGCTCCTATGAACACTGAAGCTTTCTTT.

The V and J genes are TRBV9 and TRBJ2-1; TRBD1 matches at 9 bases. Germline CDR1 SGDLS, CDR2 YYNGEE. CDR3 length equals 15 residues. Germline trimming cut 3 bases from V and 4 bases from J; bases unmatched to any gene: 5. CDR3 DNA sequence: TGTGCCAGCAGCGGGGGGACAGGGTGGTACAATGAGCAGTTCTTC. This translates into CASSGGTGWYNEQFF.

J is TRBJ1-2 and V is TRBV14; no clear D. Germline-derived CDR1 and CDR2 are SGHDN and FVKESK. The CDR3 consists of 15 residues. With 0 bases removed from V and 8 bases from J, the gap between germline ends came to 16 bases. CDR3 DNA: TGTGCCAGCAGCCAAGATCGTCGGTGGCTTGGCGGCTACACCTTC. Amino acid sequence: CASSQDRRWLGGYTF.

This chain connects TRBV28 to TRBJ1-2; possible D gene TRBD1, 5 bases. Germline V CDR1 and CDR2: MDHEN, SYDVKM. This CDR3 is 15 amino acids long. V was pared by 5 bases and J by 2 bases, with 15 bases between. In DNA form, the CDR3 reads TGTGCCAGCAGTCCCGCCGGGACGGAGAACTATGGCTACACCTTC. This codes for CASSPAGTENYGYTF.

The J gene is TRBJ2-3, the V gene TRBV29-1, with TRBD2 matching over 8 bases. Per the germline V gene, CDR1 is SQVTM and CDR2 is ANQGSEA. This CDR3 is built from 14 residues. With V trimmed by 7 bases and J by 4 bases, 10 bases remained unmatched. CDR3 loop: CSGWASGRADTQYF. CDR3 coding DNA: TGCAGCGGATGGGCCAGCGGGAGAGCAGATACGCAGTATTTT.

The V gene is TRBV5-6, the J gene TRBJ2-7; 7 bases map to TRBD1. V dropped 0 bases and J dropped 0; count of bases not matched to a gene: 3. Germline loops: CDR1 SGHDT, CDR2 YYEEEE. The CDR3 is 15 residues long. The CDR3, as DNA: TGTGCCAGCAGCTTGGACAGGGGCTACTCCTACGAGCAGTACTTC. This encodes CASSLDRGYSYEQYF.

In its sample, this clone was seen once. The chain couples TRBV11-2 to TRBJ2-4; D tentatively fits TRBD1 or TRBD2 (5 bases each). V shed 11 bases and J shed 11 bases, with 25 bases lying between them. CDR1 SGHAT and CDR2 FQNNGV come from the germline V gene. This CDR3 comprises 14 residues. CDR3 protein: CASARGIQISFQYF. CDR3 nucleotide sequence: TGTGCCTCCGCGAGGGGAATACAGATATCCTTTCAGTACTTC. The variable domain in full, completed from reference TRBV11-2 and TRBJ2-4, reads EAGVAQSPRYKIIEKRQSVAFWCNPISGHATLYWYQQILGQGPKLLIQFQNNGVVDDSQLPKDRFSAERLKGVDSTLKIQPAKLEDSAVYLCASARGIQISFQYFGAGTRLSVL.

This clone occurred once. The chain recombines TRBV11-1 with TRBJ2-5, with 8 bases that match TRBD1. The J call may not be correct, given that the DNA end is closer to TRBJ2-7. This CDR3 has 15 amino acids. Germline CDR1 SGHAT, CDR2 FQDESV (reference sequence). In nucleotides, the CDR3 is TGTGCCAGCAGCCTCGCCCTCGACAGGGGATCCGAGCAGTACTTC. Its translation is CASSLALDRGSEQYF.

This clone was detected only once. V and J are TRBV10-3 and TRBJ2-7; 10 bases are a match to TRBD1. The ends lost 10 bases at V and 3 bases at J; junction bases unmatched: 9. Germline assignment: CDR1 ENHRY and CDR2 SYGVKD. This CDR3 has 14 residues. The CDR3 region has the DNA TGTGCCAGTAGTACTAGGACAGGGGGCTACGAGCAGTACTTC. Amino acids: CASSTRTGGYEQYF.

The chain has TRBV7-9 and TRBJ1-1, with D uncertain. V was shortened by 2 bases and J by 1 base, with 11 bases between the two germline ends. The germline V gene has CDR1 SEHNR and CDR2 FQNEAQ (reference sequence). The CDR3 totals 15 residues. CDR3 nucleotide sequence: TGTGCCAGCAGCTTAATGGCGGTTGGGAACACTGAAGCTTTCTTT. Protein sequence: CASSLMAVGNTEAFF.

The genes are TRBV27 and TRBJ1-3, with TRBD1 as a possible D gene (6 bases). The ends were cut back, 5 bases at V and 0 bases at J, with 17 bases in the middle. Germline V gene data show CDR1 as MNHEY and CDR2 as SMNVEV (reference sequence). CDR3 length: 17 amino acids. The CDR3 nucleotides are TGTGCCAGCAGTCCTTATCGGGACATCCTCTCTGGAAACACCATATATTTT. Encoded protein: CASSPYRDILSGNTIYF.

This chain links TRBV29-1 with TRBJ2-5, with D perhaps TRBD2 (5 bases). Trimming took 5 bases from V and 5 from J, leaving 9 bases between them. Germline-derived CDR1 and CDR2 are SQVTM and ANQGSEA. This CDR3 spans 11 amino acids. The CDR3 region is CSVRRTETQYF. CDR3 DNA: TGCAGCGTTAGGAGGACGGAGACCCAGTACTTC.

The chain combines TRBV7-9 with TRBJ2-1, with 8 nucleotides matching TRBD2. The CDR3 extends over 15 amino acids. The junction had 9 bases not matched to a gene; V was cut back by 2 bases and J by 9 bases. Germline CDR1 is SEHNR and CDR2 is FQNEAQ (reference sequence). This CDR3 reads CASSLMYRGGPEQFF. In nucleotides, the CDR3 is TGTGCCAGCAGCTTAATGTATCGGGGGGGCCCTGAGCAGTTCTTC.

Note on this clone: The sample contains more than one DNA sequence encoding this CDR3. The chain is built from TRBV5-1 and TRBJ2-7, with TRBD1 as a possible D gene (6 bases). V was clipped by 0 bases and J by 2 bases, with 9 bases between them. The length of the CDR3 is 14 residues. Germline lookup yields CDR1 SGHRS and CDR2 YFSETQ. The CDR3 protein is CASSLEQGPYEQYF. The CDR3 DNA follows: TGCGCCAGCAGCTTGGAACAGGGACCCTACGAGCAGTACTTC.

The V call is TRBV4-1, the J call TRBJ2-1; TRBD1 agrees at 9 bases. Germline V CDR1 and CDR2: MGHRA, YSYEKL. CDR3 length equals 17 residues. V was clipped by 4 bases and J by 2 bases; unmatched bases: 9. CDR3 nucleotide sequence: TGCGCCAGCAGCCGAAGTCAGGGACAGGGACCCTACAATGAGCAGTTCTTC. This sequence encodes CASSRSQGQGPYNEQFF.

The rearrangement joins TRBV11-2 to TRBJ2-5; no firm D call. The V gene lost 5 bases and the J gene lost 5 bases, with 9 bases spanning the gap. Germline values: CDR1 SGHAT, CDR2 FQNNGV. CDR3 length: 12 amino acids. CDR3 region: CASSPLRETQYF. In DNA form, the CDR3 reads TGTGCCAGCAGCCCCCTAAGGGAGACCCAGTACTTC.

The chain uses TRBV5-1 and TRBJ2-3, with 10 bases matching TRBD1. The CDR3 contains 15 residues. Germline-derived CDR1 and CDR2 are SGHRS and YFSETQ. V trimming: 5 bases; J trimming: 0 bases; junction bases outside the gene matches: 3. CDR3 in amino acids: CASRWTGGSTDTQYF. CDR3 DNA: TGCGCCAGCAGGTGGACAGGGGGGAGCACAGATACGCAGTATTTT.

J is TRBJ2-1 and V is TRBV28, with D perhaps TRBD1 (6 bases). CDR1 and CDR2 from the germline V gene are MDHEN and SYDVKM. V was shortened by 10 bases and J by 8 bases, with 18 bases between the two germline ends. The CDR3 totals 13 residues. CDR3 nucleotide sequence: TGTGCCACGGCTAGGGGGAGAGACTATGAGCAGTTCTTC. This gives the protein CATARGRDYEQFF.

A single count supports this clone. The chain couples TRBV7-9 to TRBJ1-4; a possible D gene is TRBD1 (5 bases). The V gene's germline CDR1 is SEHNR and CDR2 FQNEAQ (reference sequence). This CDR3 comprises 15 residues. Trimming cost V 5 bases and J 5 bases, with 15 bases left between them. The CDR3 reads CASSPNSRDNEKLFF. CDR3 DNA: TGTGCCAGCAGCCCGAATTCCAGGGACAATGAAAAACTGTTTTTT.